This entry features one TCR beta chain sequence. The antigen is undetermined. CDR1 is DFQATT, CDR2 SNEGSKA, per germline (reference sequence). This CDR3 has 16 residues. V was clipped by 3 bases and J by 1 base; unmatched bases: 9. The assay was immunoSEQ multiplex PCR, and TCRdb's table has in-frame clones only and misses some. This repertoire shows around 140,000 clones, 91% found once; its top ten account for around 1.9%. The sample is drawn from a study of T cell responses to AZD1222 COVID-19 vaccine. Study-wide points: The sample set comprised mostly white British donors with more females, and clonal diversity was possibly underestimated. Seropositivity was recorded at baseline in only 6 or 7 AZD1222 recipients. Nearly half of spike-specific TCRs reportedly go after variant regions that carry no mutations.

Material: peripheral blood, obtained 28 days after the second AZD1222 dose. The source is an adult who received the AZD1222 COVID-19 vaccine. This sequence joins TRBV20-1 and TRBJ2-1; 7 nucleotides match TRBD1. CDR3 amino acids: CSASRGRGQSYNEQFF. The DNA of the CDR3 is TGCAGTGCTAGTAGAGGAAGGGGACAGTCCTACAATGAGCAGTTCTTC.